This entry lists 5 T cell receptor beta chains sequenced from one sample in a study of T cells in Graves' hyperthyroidism and ophthalmopathy (dated by TCRdb to the late 2010s). Receptor amplification or capture employed multiplex PCR. The reads were generated on an Illumina HiSeq 2000. The TCR beta CDR3 regions were amplified from RNA transcripts. For the first round of RT-PCR on the TCR CDR3, the HTBI primer set was used together with the Qiagen OneStep RT-PCR kit. The raw public data were reprocessed by TCRdb itself: fastp quality trimming at Q25, MiXCR clonotype calling, in-frame beta chains only. When rows share a CDR3 protein, they turn into one entry using the most common DNA and genes. A total of about 410,000 distinct CDR3 sequences appear in this sample, under 15% of them only once. The top ten hold about 13% of the sample. The sequencing sample was made of blood. The receptors were sampled from a man between 18 and 35 years old with Graves' ophthalmopathy.

This clonotype was seen repeatedly, ten times or more. J is TRBJ2-2 and V is TRBV7-8; the D gene is possibly TRBD2 (5 bases). Trimming removed 5 bases from V and 7 bases from J, with 17 bases in between. Germline values: CDR1 SGHVS, CDR2 FQNEAQ. The CDR3 runs to 15 residues. CDR3 amino acids: CASSRNRGRYGELFF. Written as DNA, the CDR3 is TGTGCCAGCAGCCGAAACCGGGGTCGCTACGGGGAGCTGTTTTTT.

The sample holds a few counts of this clonotype. The V gene is TRBV5-1, the J gene TRBJ2-2; D might be TRBD2 (6 bases). V gave up 0 bases and J gave up 4 bases, with 13 bases separating them. The CDR3 loop spans 16 amino acids. CDR1 and CDR2 from the germline V gene are SGHRS and YFSETQ. The CDR3 is CASSLVGSGVTGELFF. The CDR3 bases are TGCGCCAGCAGCTTGGTGGGTAGCGGAGTCACCGGGGAGCTGTTTTTT.

This clonotype was counted only a few times. The V gene is TRBV6-6, the J gene TRBJ2-7; a weak D match, TRBD1 (5 bases). The CDR3 consists of 15 residues. Trimming stripped 0 bases from V and 4 bases from J, with 13 bases between. From germline, CDR1 is MNHNY and CDR2 SVGAGI (reference sequence). DNA of the CDR3: TGTGCCAGCAGTTACTCATGGGGCGGACAATACGAGCAGTACTTC. This sequence encodes CASSYSWGGQYEQYF.

V gene TRBV19 combines with J gene TRBJ1-5, with 8 bases that match TRBD1. In germline, CDR1 is LNHDA, CDR2 SQIVND (reference sequence). There are 15 residues in the CDR3. Trimming at V came to 5 bases and at J to 6 bases, leaving 9 bases not matched to a gene. CDR3 sequence: CASSPGQAGGQPQHF. DNA of the CDR3: TGTGCCAGTAGTCCGGGACAGGCGGGGGGTCAGCCCCAGCATTTT. Variable domain in full (rest from reference TRBV19 and TRBJ1-5): DGGITQSPKYLFRKEGQNVTLSCEQNLNHDAMYWYRQDPGQGLRLIYYSQIVNDFQKGDIAEGYSVSREKKESFPLTVTSAQKNPTAFYLCASSPGQAGGQPQHFGDGTRLSIL.

The V gene is TRBV4-1, the J gene TRBJ1-6; D is undetermined. The CDR3 consists of 15 residues. The V and J ends lost 1 base and 9 bases respectively, with 13 bases between them. Germline V gene lookup returns CDR1 MGHRA and CDR2 YSYEKL. This CDR3 is CASSQGVPDGSPLHF. Written as DNA, the CDR3 is TGCGCCAGCAGCCAAGGCGTTCCAGACGGTTCACCCCTCCACTTT.